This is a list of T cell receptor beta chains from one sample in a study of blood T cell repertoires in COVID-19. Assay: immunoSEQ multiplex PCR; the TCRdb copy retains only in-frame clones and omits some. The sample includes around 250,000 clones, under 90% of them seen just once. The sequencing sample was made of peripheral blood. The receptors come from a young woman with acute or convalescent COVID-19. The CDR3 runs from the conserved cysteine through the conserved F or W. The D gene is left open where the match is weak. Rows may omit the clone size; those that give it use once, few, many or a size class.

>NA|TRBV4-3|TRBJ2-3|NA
TGCGCCAGCAGCCAAGATTATCGGCAGGGTACAGATACGCAGTATTTT
CASSQDYRQGTDTQYF
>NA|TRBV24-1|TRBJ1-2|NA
TGTGCCACCAGTGATTTGACAACTAACTATGGCTACACCTTC
CATSDLTTNYGYTF
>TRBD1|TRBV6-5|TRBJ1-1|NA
TGTGCCAGCAGTTACTCAAGACAGGGCGGGACTGAAGCTTTCTTT
CASSYSRQGGTEAFF
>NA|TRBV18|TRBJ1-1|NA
TGTGCCAGCTCACCAGCAGGCTACACTGAAGCTTTCTTT
CASSPAGYTEAFF
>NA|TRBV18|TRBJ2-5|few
TGTGCCAGCTCACCATCCGGGACACAAGAGACCCAGTACTTC
CASSPSGTQETQYF
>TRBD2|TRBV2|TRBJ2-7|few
TGTGCCAGCACGCGGGTCCTAGCGGGAGGGCAGGGTGGCGAGCAGTACTTC
CASTRVLAGGQGGEQYF
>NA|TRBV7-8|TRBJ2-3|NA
TGTGCCAGCAGCTGGGCCTTGGGGGGTACAGATACGCAGTATTTT
CASSWALGGTDTQYF
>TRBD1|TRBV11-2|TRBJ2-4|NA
TGTGCCAGCAGCTTAGGGACAGGGGAAAACATTCAGTACTTC
CASSLGTGENIQYF
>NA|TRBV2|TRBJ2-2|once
TGTGCCAGCAGCCTAGTAGGGGAGCTGTTTTTT
CASSLVGELFF
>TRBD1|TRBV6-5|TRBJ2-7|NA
TGTGCCAGCAGCAACCCGGGACAGGGAGGACACGAGCAGTACTTC
CASSNPGQGGHEQYF
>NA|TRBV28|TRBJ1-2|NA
TGTGCCAGCAGTTTAAATCCGAACTATGGCTACACCTTC
CASSLNPNYGYTF
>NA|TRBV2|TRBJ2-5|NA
TGTGCCAGCAGTGAAGGGACAGCAAACCAAGAGACCCAGTACTTC
CASSEGTANQETQYF
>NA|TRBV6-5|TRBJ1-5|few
TGTGCCAGCAGCCCCTCCACGTCAGTCCATCAGCCCCAGCATTTT
CASSPSTSVHQPQHF
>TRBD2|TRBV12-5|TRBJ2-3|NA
TGTGCTAGTGGTTTGGAAAGACTAGCGGGACAACAAGATACGCAGTATTTT
CASGLERLAGQQDTQYF
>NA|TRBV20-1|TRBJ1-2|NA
TGCAGTGCTAGTGAGAACAGGGCTGGCTACACCTTC
CSASENRAGYTF
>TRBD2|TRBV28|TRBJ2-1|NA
TGTGCCAGCAGAGGGTTGGGAGCGGGAGAGTCAGAGTCGGGGTTCTTC
CASRGLGAGESESGFF
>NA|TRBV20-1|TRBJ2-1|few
TGCTCCCTCTCGACTGGTAATGAGCAGTTCTTC
CSLSTGNEQFF
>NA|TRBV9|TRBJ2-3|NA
TGTGCCAGCAGCGTAGAGAGGCCAGATACGCAGTATTTT
CASSVERPDTQYF
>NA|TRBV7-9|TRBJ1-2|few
TGTGCCAGCAGCTTAGCGGCAGTCCCTTTGGGGCATGGCTACACCTTC
CASSLAAVPLGHGYTF
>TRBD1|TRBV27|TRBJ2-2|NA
TGTGCCAGCAGTTTAATTCCTCGGTTGACAGGGGCGAGCACCGGGGAGCTGTTTTTT
CASSLIPRLTGASTGELFF
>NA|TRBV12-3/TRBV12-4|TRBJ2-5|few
TGTGCCAGCAGTTTACGGGGAGAGACCCAGTACTTC
CASSLRGETQYF
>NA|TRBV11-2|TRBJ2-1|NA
TGTGCCAGCAGCTTAGGTTACGGGGGCAATGAGCAGTTCTTC
CASSLGYGGNEQFF
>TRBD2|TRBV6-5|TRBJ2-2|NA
TGTGCCAGCATACCGGGACTAGCGCTACCCGGGGAGCTGTTTTTT
CASIPGLALPGELFF
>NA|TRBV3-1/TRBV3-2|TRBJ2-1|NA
TGTGCCAGCAGCCAAGATACTTTTCGGGAGTCGTACAATGAGCAGTTCTTC
CASSQDTFRESYNEQFF
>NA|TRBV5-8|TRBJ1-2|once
TGTGCCAGCAGCTTCGATCGGGCGGGTCCCTACACCTTC
CASSFDRAGPYTF
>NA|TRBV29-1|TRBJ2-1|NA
TGCAGCGTCCGGGAAAACAATGAGCAGTTCTTC
CSVRENNEQFF
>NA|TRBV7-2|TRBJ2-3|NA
TGTGCCAGCAAGACAGGTTATGAGGCAGATACGCAGTATTTT
CASKTGYEADTQYF
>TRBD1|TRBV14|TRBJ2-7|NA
TGTGCCAGCAGCCAAAATCAGGGGGCCTACGAGCAGTACTTC
CASSQNQGAYEQYF
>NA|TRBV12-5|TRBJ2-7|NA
TGTGCTAGTGGTTTGTCCGGGGGGCTCGAGCAGTACTTC
CASGLSGGLEQYF
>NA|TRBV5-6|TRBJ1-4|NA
TGTGCCAGCAGCTTGGGGCGGGCCACGGAAAAACTGTTTTTT
CASSLGRATEKLFF
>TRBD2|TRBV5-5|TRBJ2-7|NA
TGTGCCAGCAGCTTGAGTATGTCGGCTAGCGGGAGATTTTCGTACGAGCAGTACTTC
CASSLSMSASGRFSYEQYF
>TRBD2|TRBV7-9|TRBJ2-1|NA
TGTGCCAGCAGCTTTCCTTCTAGCGGGAGCTCCTACAATGAGCAGTTCTTC
CASSFPSSGSSYNEQFF
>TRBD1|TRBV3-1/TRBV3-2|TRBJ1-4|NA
TGTGCCAGCAGCCAAGCATGGACAGGGAGTGAAAAACTGTTTTTT
CASSQAWTGSEKLFF
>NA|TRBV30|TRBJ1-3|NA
TGTGCCTGGAGCTATTCAACTGGAAACACCATATATTTT
CAWSYSTGNTIYF
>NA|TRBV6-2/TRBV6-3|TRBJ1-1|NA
TGTGCCAGCAGTTACTCCCTCAGACCTCTCGGGGGTACTGAAGCTTTCTTT
CASSYSLRPLGGTEAFF
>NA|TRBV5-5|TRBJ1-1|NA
TGTGCCAGCAGCCCTCGAGCCTTTGGGAACACTGAAGCTTTCTTT
CASSPRAFGNTEAFF
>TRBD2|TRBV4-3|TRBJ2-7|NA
TGCGCCAGCAGCCAAGGGCTAGCGGGAGCCGAGCAGTACTTC
CASSQGLAGAEQYF
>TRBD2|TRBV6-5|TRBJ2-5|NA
TGTGCCAGCAGTAGAGCTAGCGGGGCCGGCCGGGCCCAGTACTTC
CASSRASGAGRAQYF
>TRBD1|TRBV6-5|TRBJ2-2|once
TGTGCCAGCAGTTACTGGGCAGGGGGCAATACCGGGGAGCTGTTTTTT
CASSYWAGGNTGELFF
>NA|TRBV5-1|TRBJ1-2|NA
TGCGCCAGCAGCTTGTTTGCGGCGAGCTATGGCTACACCTTC
CASSLFAASYGYTF
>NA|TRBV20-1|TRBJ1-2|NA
TGCAGTGCTAGAGCAGACTATGGCTACACCTTC
CSARADYGYTF
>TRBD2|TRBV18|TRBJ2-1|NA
TGTGCCAGCTCACTACTCGGACTAGCGGGAAACAATGAGCAGTTCTTC
CASSLLGLAGNNEQFF
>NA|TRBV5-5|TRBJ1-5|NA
TGTGCCAGCAGCGGACAGAGTAGCAATCAGCCCCAGCATTTT
CASSGQSSNQPQHF
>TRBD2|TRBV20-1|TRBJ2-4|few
TGCAGTGCTAGTTCAGCGGGGGCAGGAGGGGACATTCAGTACTTC
CSASSAGAGGDIQYF
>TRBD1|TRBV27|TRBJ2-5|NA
TGTGCCAGCAGGGAGACAGGGTTCGAGACCCAGTACTTC
CASRETGFETQYF
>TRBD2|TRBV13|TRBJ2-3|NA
TGTGCCAGCAGCCCGTCGGGGGGAGATACGCAGTATTTT
CASSPSGGDTQYF
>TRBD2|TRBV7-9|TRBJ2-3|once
TGTGCCAGCAGCTTAGCGCGGGAGGGCCGGGATACGCAGTATTTT
CASSLAREGRDTQYF
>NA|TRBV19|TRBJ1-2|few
TGTGCCAGTACTCTCGATAGTATGTCGGGGAGGGGCTACACCTTC
CASTLDSMSGRGYTF
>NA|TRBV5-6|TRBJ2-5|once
TGTGCCAGCAGCCCCATAGATACCGTGTGGGAGACCCAGTACTTC
CASSPIDTVWETQYF
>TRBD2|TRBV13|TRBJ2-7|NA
TGTGCCAGCAGCTTAGTTTCCCTGGGTTCGGGCGGGAGGAATCTTGACGAGCAGTACTTC
CASSLVSLGSGGRNLDEQYF
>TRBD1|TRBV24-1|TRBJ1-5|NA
TGTGCCACCAGTGTCCGGACAGGGAAGGGTGGCAATCAGCCCCAGCATTTT
CATSVRTGKGGNQPQHF
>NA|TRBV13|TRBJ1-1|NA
TGTGCCAGCAGCTCCAGGGGCGACCCGTATCGTGAAGCTTTCTTT
CASSSRGDPYREAFF
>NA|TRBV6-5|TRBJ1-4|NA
TGTGCCAGCGGCACACCCTGGGGGGGACCCGAAAAACTGTTTTTT
CASGTPWGGPEKLFF